A single sample is the source of the 10 T cell receptor beta chains below, sequenced in a study of cytomegalovirus exposure and HLA in healthy donors. With 60 Vbeta and 13 Jbeta primers, the PCR was carried out. Generated by immunoSEQ multiplex PCR, the TCRdb table keeps only in-frame clones and is missing some. Here the sample spans 150,000 to 200,000 clones, approximately 81% being singletons. The sample comprised PBMCs. These receptor sequences come from a man aged 50-59 years in good health and CMV-seropositive.

CDR3 coding DNA: TGTGCCAGCAGCCCAACAGTGAGCGGGGACTACGAGCAGTACTTC. It translates to CASSPTVSGDYEQYF. The chain employs TRBV28 and TRBJ2-7, with TRBD2 identical over 7 bases. Germline V gene data show CDR1 as MDHEN and CDR2 as SYDVKM. V lost 6 bases, J lost 3 bases, and 11 bases stayed unmatched. The CDR3 is 15 residues long.

The CDR3 DNA reads TGTGCCACCCTCGGTAGCACAGATACGCAGTATTTT. Protein sequence: CATLGSTDTQYF. This chain connects TRBV6-6 to TRBJ2-3; D uncertain. The germline gives CDR1 MNHNY, CDR2 SVGAGI (reference sequence). The germline V and J ends were trimmed by 10 bases and 0 bases, with 8 bases remaining between them. The CDR3 loop spans 12 amino acids.

The V and J genes are TRBV27 and TRBJ1-2; 8 bases match TRBD1. Germline trimming cut 5 bases from V and 4 bases from J; bases unmatched to any gene: 9. This CDR3 has 15 amino acids. CDR1 is MNHEY, CDR2 SMNVEV, per germline (reference sequence). CDR3 DNA: TGTGCCAGCAGTCCAAGGACAGGGCTCACCTATGGCTACACCTTC. It is translated as CASSPRTGLTYGYTF.

The V and J genes are TRBV4-3 and TRBJ2-1; D ambiguous. CDR1 and CDR2 (germline): LGHNA, YSLEER. Trimming left V 4 bases short and J 0 bases short, with 16 bases between. The CDR3 loop spans 17 amino acids. Here the CDR3 reads CASSPDLPVSSYNEQFF. As DNA, the CDR3 is TGCGCCAGCAGCCCCGATCTACCGGTAAGCTCCTACAATGAGCAGTTCTTC.

Here the CDR3 reads CASSPRLAGVLEFF. The CDR3 bases are TGTGCCAGCAGCCCCCGACTAGCGGGAGTTTTAGAGTTCTTC. The chain links TRBV7-2 to TRBJ2-1, with TRBD2 identical over 12 bases. Per the germline V gene, CDR1 is SGHTA and CDR2 is FQGNSA. V lost 5 bases to trimming and J lost 14 bases; unmatched junction nucleotides: 10. The length of the CDR3 is 14 residues.

CDR3 amino acids: CASSVKGDGDEQFF. The CDR3 coding sequence is TGTGCCAGCAGTGTTAAGGGGGATGGCGATGAGCAGTTCTTC. The J gene is TRBJ2-1, the V gene TRBV9; weak D call: TRBD1 (6 bases). Germline CDR1 reads SGDLS; CDR2 reads YYNGEE. Between the trimmed V and J ends, which lost 5 bases and 8 bases, there was a span of 17 bases. CDR3 size: 14 residues.

This clone appeared a few times. The chain uses TRBV19 and TRBJ1-5; 8 positions agree with TRBD1. CDR1 and CDR2 (germline): LNHDA, SQIVND (reference sequence). CDR3 size: 15 residues. J was trimmed by 6 bases and V by 7 bases; bases with no gene match: 11. The CDR3 nucleotides read TGTGCCAGTAAGGCAGGGGGCACGTCTGCTCAGCCCCAGCATTTT. It yields the protein CASKAGGTSAQPQHF.

The chain couples TRBV7-2 to TRBJ1-4, with 10 positions matching TRBD1. CDR3 length: 14 amino acids. After removal of 8 bases from V and 6 bases from J, the junction contained 6 bases not matched to a gene. Germline CDR1 reads SGHTA; CDR2 reads FQGNSA. The CDR3 bases are TGTGCCAGCGGCCGGGACAGGGGTTATGAAAAACTGTTTTTT. Translation gives CASGRDRGYEKLFF.

J is TRBJ2-5 and V is TRBV19; a possible D gene is TRBD1 (6 bases). Germline V CDR1 and CDR2: LNHDA, SQIVND (reference sequence). The CDR3 contains 16 residues. The germline V and J ends were trimmed by 2 bases and 5 bases, with 18 bases remaining between them. CDR3 in DNA: TGTGCCAGTAGTATATACCCGGGACAACCTTGGGAGACCCAGTACTTC. This encodes CASSIYPGQPWETQYF. Filled out from reference TRBV19 and TRBJ2-5, the complete variable domain reads DGGITQSPKYLFRKEGQNVTLSCEQNLNHDAMYWYRQDPGQGLRLIYYSQIVNDFQKGDIAEGYSVSREKKESFPLTVTSAQKNPTAFYLCASSIYPGQPWETQYFGPGTRLLVL.

The chain uses TRBV27 and TRBJ2-3; D is unclear. V lost 4 bases and J lost 2, with 10 bases in between. Germline-derived CDR1 and CDR2 are MNHEY and SMNVEV (reference sequence). The CDR3 has 14 residues. This chain's CDR3 is CASSSVPYTDTQYF. DNA of the CDR3: TGTGCCAGCAGTTCTGTCCCTTACACAGATACGCAGTATTTT.